The next 10 T cell receptor beta chains were all read from a single sample in a study of blood T cell repertoires in COVID-19. Some clones are missing from TCRdb's copy, which holds only in-frame ones; the method was immunoSEQ multiplex PCR. The sample has 250,000 or so clones; more than 70% are singletons. Sample: peripheral blood. The origin of the receptors is a woman between 40 and 55 years old who had recovered from COVID-19.

This chain links TRBV9 with TRBJ2-1; D is unresolved. The CDR3 runs 11 residues. The V and J ends lost 1 base and 13 bases respectively, with 9 bases between them. Germline V lookup: CDR1 SGDLS, CDR2 YYNGEE. CDR3 nucleotides: TGTGCCAGCAGCGTATTGCAGGAACAGTTCTTC. Protein sequence: CASSVLQEQFF.

The chain joins TRBV5-6 to TRBJ2-6, with a possible D match to TRBD2 (7 bases). The CDR3 runs to 17 residues. Germline V gene sequence: CDR1 SGHDT, CDR2 YYEEEE. Deletions cut 4 bases from V and 0 bases from J, with 14 bases between. CDR3 region: CASSPRGAISGANVLTF. CDR3 in DNA: TGTGCCAGCAGCCCCCGGGGGGCCATCTCTGGGGCCAACGTCCTGACTTTC.

The rearrangement uses TRBV10-3 and TRBJ1-4; weak D call: TRBD1 (6 bases). Germline V gene lookup returns CDR1 ENHRY and CDR2 SYGVKD. The CDR3 sequence is 15 residues long. V gave up 3 bases and J gave up 4 bases, with 12 bases separating them. CDR3: CAISDSGTHNEKLFF. In nucleotides, the CDR3 is TGTGCCATCAGTGATAGCGGGACACATAATGAAAAACTGTTTTTT.

The chain carries TRBV6-2 or TRBV6-3 and TRBJ2-7, with TRBD1 matching over 8 bases. Germline-derived CDR1 and CDR2 are MNHEY and SVGEGT. V trimming: 5 bases; J trimming: 4 bases; junction bases outside the gene matches: 10. CDR3 length equals 15 residues. In DNA form, the CDR3 reads TGTGCCAGCAGTAACTACGGACAGGGTCTATACGAGCAGTACTTC. Amino acid sequence: CASSNYGQGLYEQYF.

V is TRBV6-5 and J is TRBJ1-1, with unresolved D. Germline CDR1 is MNHEY and CDR2 is SVGAGI. The CDR3 is made up of 11 amino acids. V was trimmed by 5 bases and J by 7 bases, leaving 8 bases between them. The chain's CDR3 is CASSRRGEAFF. The DNA of the CDR3 is TGTGCCAGCAGTCGGCGGGGTGAAGCTTTCTTT.

The genes are TRBV4-1 and TRBJ2-2; D possibly corresponds to TRBD1 (6 bases). V lost 4 bases and J lost 8, with 20 bases in between. Germline V gene sequence: CDR1 MGHRA, CDR2 YSYEKL. The CDR3 runs to 16 residues. CDR3 bases: TGCGCCAGCAGCCGCCTCCCCCGGGACATTCGTGGGGAGCTGTTTTTT. Protein: CASSRLPRDIRGELFF.

The chain links TRBV4-3 to TRBJ2-1; D remains unclear. The germline V gene has CDR1 LGHNA and CDR2 YSLEER. The CDR3 runs to 13 residues. The V gene lost 1 base and the J gene lost 9 bases, with 10 bases spanning the gap. CDR3 nucleotides: TGCGCCAGCAGCCAAGGACTGATTGGTGAGCAGTTCTTC. Translating it yields CASSQGLIGEQFF.

The CDR3 loop reads CASSRRLIDTQYF. CDR3 DNA: TGTGCCAGCAGTCGGCGACTGATTGATACGCAGTATTTT. The chain combines TRBV28 with TRBJ2-3; D gene uncertain. The V end was cut by 5 bases, the J end by 6 bases, with 12 bases between. This CDR3 is built from 13 residues. Germline V gene lookup returns CDR1 MDHEN and CDR2 SYDVKM. Combining the CDR3 with reference TRBV28 and TRBJ2-3 gives the whole variable domain DVKVTQSSRYLVKRTGEKVFLECVQDMDHENMFWYRQDPGLGLRLIYFSYDVKMKEKGDIPEGYSVSREKKERFSLILESASTNQTSMYLCASSRRLIDTQYFGPGTRLTVL.

This chain uses TRBV4-2 with TRBJ2-1; 10 bases line up with TRBD2. CDR1 and CDR2 from the germline V gene are LGHNA and YNFKEQ. This CDR3 contains 16 residues. The V segment lost 2 bases and the J segment 2 bases; nucleotides outside the gene matches: 3. CDR3 in amino acids: CASSQTSGTPYNEQFF. The CDR3 coding sequence is TGTGCCAGCAGCCAAACTAGCGGGACCCCCTACAATGAGCAGTTCTTC.

The DNA of the CDR3 is TGTGCCAGCAGCAACCCGACAGGAGCCCATGGGACTAATGAAAAACTGTTTTTT. Translating gives CASSNPTGAHGTNEKLFF. The chain employs TRBV21-1 and TRBJ1-4; the D call in the table, TRBD1, was not verified against the DNA. TRBV21-1 is termed a pseudogene. The length of the CDR3 is 18 residues.